Sequencing of this T cell receptor (beta chain) was carried out in a study of blood T cell repertoires in COVID-19. Study as a whole: COVID-19 samples from acute and convalescent phases originated in the United States, Italy and Spain. From T cells, B-cell-depleted T cells, or PBMCs came the material, which was cDNA or gDNA.

V shed 0 bases, J shed 4 bases, and the junction held 3 bases outside the gene matches. The germline V gene has CDR1 SGHDT and CDR2 YYEEEE. This CDR3 is built from 15 residues. Original data processing: Amplification of reference gene primers provided the estimated nucleated cell counts. Sequencing was performed with immunoSEQ multiplex PCR; in TCRdb, only in-frame clones are kept and a portion is missing. That table is the source of V, J and clone size, and D and trimming were worked out from the DNA. The table includes some 46,000 clones, around 83% detected once. In this sample, this clone turned up a few times.

The sequencing input was peripheral blood. The TCR comes from a woman older than 75 with acute or convalescent COVID-19. V gene TRBV5-6 combines with J gene TRBJ2-7; TRBD2 matches 11 bases. The CDR3 DNA is TGTGCCAGCAGCTTGGGACTAGCGGGGCTTTACGAGCAGTACTTC. Its protein is CASSLGLAGLYEQYF.